This TCR beta chain was profiled in a study of monozygotic twins with inflammatory bowel disease. The study's findings and limits: Healthy co-twins showed greater TCRbeta diversity (inverse Simpson) than IBD patients.

As for this clonotype: The antigen remains unidentified.

In germline, CDR1 is SQVTM, CDR2 ANQGSEA. This CDR3 has 14 amino acids. With about 17 and 10 cycles respectively, two nested PCRs were carried out on TCRalpha and TCRbeta cDNA. TCRdb reworked the 5' RACE reads into one entry per CDR3 protein, no DNA. This table lists approximately 160,000 distinct CDR3 sequences. Sequenced: blood. This TCR derives from a human donor with ulcerative colitis or Crohn's disease, or a healthy co-twin of an affected twin (not recorded which). V gene TRBV29-1 combines with J gene TRBJ2-3; TCRdb's D gene call, TRBD1, goes unchecked for lack of DNA. The CDR3 loop is CSGALGTATDTQYF.